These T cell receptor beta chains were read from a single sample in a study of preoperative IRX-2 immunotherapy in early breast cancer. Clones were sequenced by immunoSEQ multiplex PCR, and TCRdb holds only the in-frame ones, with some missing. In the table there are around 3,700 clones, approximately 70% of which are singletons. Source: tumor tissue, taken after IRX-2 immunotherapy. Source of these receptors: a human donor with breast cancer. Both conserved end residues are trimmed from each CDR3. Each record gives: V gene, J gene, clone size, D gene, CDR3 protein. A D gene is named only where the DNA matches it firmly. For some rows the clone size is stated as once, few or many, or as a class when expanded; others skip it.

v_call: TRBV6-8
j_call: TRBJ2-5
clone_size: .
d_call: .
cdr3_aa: ASSKGPETQY

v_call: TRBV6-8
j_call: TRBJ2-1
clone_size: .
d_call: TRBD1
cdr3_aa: ASSISGEGARYNEQF

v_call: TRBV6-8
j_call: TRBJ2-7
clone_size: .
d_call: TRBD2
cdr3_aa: ASRPSGSGTYEQY

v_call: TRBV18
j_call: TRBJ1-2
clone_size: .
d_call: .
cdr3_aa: ASSPGSQYGYT

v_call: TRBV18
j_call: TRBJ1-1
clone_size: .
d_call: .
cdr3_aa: ASSSRAQGTEAF

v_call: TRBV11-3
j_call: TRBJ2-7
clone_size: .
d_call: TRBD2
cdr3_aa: ASSQAGGAPEQY

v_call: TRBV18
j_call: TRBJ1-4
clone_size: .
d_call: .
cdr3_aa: ASSLRALGNEKLF

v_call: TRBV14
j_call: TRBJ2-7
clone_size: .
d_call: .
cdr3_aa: ASSQGPVQY

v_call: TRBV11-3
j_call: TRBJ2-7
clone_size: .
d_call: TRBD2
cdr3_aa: ASSWGPAAGNEQY

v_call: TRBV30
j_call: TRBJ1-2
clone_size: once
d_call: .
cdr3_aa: AWKGLPGYGYT

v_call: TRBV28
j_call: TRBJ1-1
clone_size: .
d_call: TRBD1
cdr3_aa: ASSLVGQGGTEAF

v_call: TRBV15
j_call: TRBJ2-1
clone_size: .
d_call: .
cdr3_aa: ATSSLPQGYNEQF

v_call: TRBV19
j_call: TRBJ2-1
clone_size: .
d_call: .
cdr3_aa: ASSFVIGVLTGEQF

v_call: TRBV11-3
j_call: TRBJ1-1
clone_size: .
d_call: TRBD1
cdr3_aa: ASSLQGQGATEAF

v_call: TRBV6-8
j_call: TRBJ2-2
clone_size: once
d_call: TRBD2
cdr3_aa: ASRWTSGVNTGELF

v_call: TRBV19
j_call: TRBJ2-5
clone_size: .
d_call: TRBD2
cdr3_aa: ASSLGTSQETQY

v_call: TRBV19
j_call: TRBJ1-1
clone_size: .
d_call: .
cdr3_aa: ASSIGLAGDQGGAF

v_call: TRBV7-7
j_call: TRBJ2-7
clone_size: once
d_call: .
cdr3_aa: ASSFSRQTLTSYEQY

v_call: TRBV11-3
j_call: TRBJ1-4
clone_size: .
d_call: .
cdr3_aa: ASSLPPLAGDEKLF

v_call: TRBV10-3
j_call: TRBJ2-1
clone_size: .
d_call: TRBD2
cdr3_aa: AISEEFPGLHEQF

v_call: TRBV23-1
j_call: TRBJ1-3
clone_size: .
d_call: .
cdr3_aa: ASSQGGSGNTIY

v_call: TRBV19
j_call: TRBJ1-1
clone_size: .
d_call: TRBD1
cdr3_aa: ASNQGASNTEAF

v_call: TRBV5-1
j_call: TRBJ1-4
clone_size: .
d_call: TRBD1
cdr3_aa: ASSVYRGTNEKLF

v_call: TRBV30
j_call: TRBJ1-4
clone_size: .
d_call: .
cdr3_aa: AWSALTGEKLF

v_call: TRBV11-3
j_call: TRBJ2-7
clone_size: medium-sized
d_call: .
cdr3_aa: ASSLDSTSNEQY

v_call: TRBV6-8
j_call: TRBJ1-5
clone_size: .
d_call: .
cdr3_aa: ASSLFAGDAGPQH

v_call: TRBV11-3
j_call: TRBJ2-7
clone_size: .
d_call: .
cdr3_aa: ASSSSPGQFYEQY

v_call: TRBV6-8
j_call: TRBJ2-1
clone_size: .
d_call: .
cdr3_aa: ASSYSVRAGNEQF

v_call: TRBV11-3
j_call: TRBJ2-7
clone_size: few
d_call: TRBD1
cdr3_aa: ASSLRRTGGYEQY

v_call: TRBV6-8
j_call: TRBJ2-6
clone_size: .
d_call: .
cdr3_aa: ASSLLSSGANVLT

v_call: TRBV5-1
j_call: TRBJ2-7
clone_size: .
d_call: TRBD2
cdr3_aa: ASSLALADYYEQY

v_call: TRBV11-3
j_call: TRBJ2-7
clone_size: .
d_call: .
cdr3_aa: ASSFSTLGLEQY

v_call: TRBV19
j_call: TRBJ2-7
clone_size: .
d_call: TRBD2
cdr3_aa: ASTTSGKYHEQY

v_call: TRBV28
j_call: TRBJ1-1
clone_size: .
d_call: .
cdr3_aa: ASSPLNTEAF

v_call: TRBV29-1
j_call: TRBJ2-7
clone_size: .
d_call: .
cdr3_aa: SVEGSVAYEQY

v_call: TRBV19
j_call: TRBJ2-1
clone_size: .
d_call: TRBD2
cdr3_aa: ASSPDLAGANEQF

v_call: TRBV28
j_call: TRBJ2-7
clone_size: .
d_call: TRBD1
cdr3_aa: ASSLGVGTTGTGGEEQY

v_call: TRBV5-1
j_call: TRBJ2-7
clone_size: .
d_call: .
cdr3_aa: ASSLWQGPYEQY

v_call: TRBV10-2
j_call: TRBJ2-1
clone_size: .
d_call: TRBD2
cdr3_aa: ASSEVAGALNEQF

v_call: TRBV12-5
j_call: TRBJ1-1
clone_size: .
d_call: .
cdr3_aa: ASSWSMNTEAF

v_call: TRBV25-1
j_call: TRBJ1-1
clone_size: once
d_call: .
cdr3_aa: ANKLSRRNTEAF

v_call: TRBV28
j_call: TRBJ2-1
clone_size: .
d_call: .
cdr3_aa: ASTSGSRDNEQF

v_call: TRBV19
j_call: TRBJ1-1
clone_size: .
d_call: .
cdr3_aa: ASSLPPRTEAF

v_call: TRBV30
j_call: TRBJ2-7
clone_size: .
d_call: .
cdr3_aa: AWSHSYEQY

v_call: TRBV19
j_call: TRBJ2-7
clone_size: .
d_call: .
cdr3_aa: ASSIDRWKGLYEQY

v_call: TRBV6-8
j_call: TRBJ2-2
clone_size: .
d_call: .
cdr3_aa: ASSYRGNTGELF

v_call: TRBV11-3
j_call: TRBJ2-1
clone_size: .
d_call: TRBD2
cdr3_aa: ASGLAGAINEQF

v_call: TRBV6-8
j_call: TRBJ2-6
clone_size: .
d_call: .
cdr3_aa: ASNWGATGANVLT

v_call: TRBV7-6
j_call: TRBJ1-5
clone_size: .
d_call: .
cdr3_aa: ASSLDGYNQPQH